These 5 T cell receptor beta chains were all obtained from the same sample, sequenced in a study of CD8 T cells in Susac syndrome. With random hexamers, roughly 0.5 to 1 ug RNA was reverse transcribed. TCRdb used MiXCR to reprocess the immunoSEQ multiplex PCR reads, holding one entry per CDR3 protein. The sample shows tens of thousands of distinct CDR3 sequences, roughly 96% of them seen only once. Material: CD8+ T cells from PBMCs. The source is a human donor with Susac syndrome.

This chain joins TRBV2 and TRBJ1-5; the D is unclear. V shed 6 bases and J shed 7 bases, with 7 bases lying between them. Germline V gene lookup returns CDR1 SNHLY and CDR2 FYNNEI. This CDR3 is 11 amino acids long. CDR3 bases: TGTGCCAGCAGATTGTGGCAGCCCCAGCATTTT. This sequence encodes CASRLWQPQHF.

The rearrangement links TRBV5-4 to TRBJ2-1, with 9 bases lining up with TRBD2. CDR3 length: 16 residues. Germline V gene sequence: CDR1 SGHNT, CDR2 YYREEE (reference sequence). V shed 4 bases, J shed 3 bases, and the junction held 8 bases outside the gene matches. The CDR3 DNA sequence: TGTGCCAGCAGCCCTCGAGCGGGGGGACTCTACAATGAGCAGTTCTTC. It codes for CASSPRAGGLYNEQFF.

This clonotype has only a few counts. The chain carries TRBV28 and TRBJ2-7, with no clear D. V shed 6 bases and J shed 2 bases, with 5 bases lying between them. The CDR3 loop spans 11 amino acids. From germline, CDR1 is MDHEN and CDR2 SYDVKM. The CDR3 bases are TGTGCCAGCAGCTTAACCTACGAGCAGTACTTC. This translates into CASSLTYEQYF.

The chain links TRBV9 to TRBJ2-3; perhaps TRBD2 as D (6 bases). CDR3 length equals 16 residues. Trimming left V 4 bases short and J 0 bases short, with 15 bases between. Germline V gene data show CDR1 as SGDLS and CDR2 as YYNGEE. The chain's CDR3 is CASSPVGGRSTDTQYF. The DNA for the CDR3 is TGTGCCAGCAGCCCAGTGGGAGGTCGTAGCACAGATACGCAGTATTTT. The whole variable domain, filled in from reference TRBV9 and TRBJ2-3, reads DSGVTQTPKHLITATGQRVTLRCSPRSGDLSVYWYQQSLDQGLQFLIQYYNGEERAKGNILERFSAQQFPDLHSELNLSSLELGDSALYFCASSPVGGRSTDTQYFGPGTRLTVL.

This chain uses TRBV4-3 with TRBJ2-7; D is unclear. CDR3 length: 17 amino acids. V lost 0 bases, J lost 0 bases, and 15 bases lay in between. The germline CDR1 and CDR2 sequences are LGHNA and YSLEER. The CDR3 coding sequence is TGCGCCAGCAGCCAAGATCTCGGTGGGTTAAGCTCCTACGAGCAGTACTTC. Encoded protein: CASSQDLGGLSSYEQYF.